This T cell receptor beta chain appears in the sequencing data of a study of early T cells in non-severe SARS-CoV-2 infection. Study at large: It was bulk RNA from unsorted whole blood that was sequenced, and the chains were unpaired.

A word on this clonotype: The antigen remains undetermined.

TCRdb processed the 5' RACE reads anew with MiXCR; each CDR3 protein has one entry. The table records tens of thousands of distinct CDR3 sequences, about an eighth of them present only once. Findings and limits, study-wide: Sequences matched to VDJdb favored anti-spike CD8 responses, while private and CD4 specificities were missed.

The receptor was isolated from an adult who was a healthcare worker with PCR-confirmed SARS-CoV-2 infection or an uninfected control (not recorded which). Sequenced material: whole blood.

As DNA, the CDR3 is TGTGCCAGCAGCTTACGGCAGAACACTGAAGCTTTCTTT. This codes for CASSLRQNTEAFF. V and J are TRBV11-1 and TRBJ1-1; no clear D. The V gene's germline CDR1 is SGHAT and CDR2 FQDESV (reference sequence). The V end lost 2 bases, the J end lost 1 base, and 5 bases lay between the germline ends. The CDR3 runs 13 residues.